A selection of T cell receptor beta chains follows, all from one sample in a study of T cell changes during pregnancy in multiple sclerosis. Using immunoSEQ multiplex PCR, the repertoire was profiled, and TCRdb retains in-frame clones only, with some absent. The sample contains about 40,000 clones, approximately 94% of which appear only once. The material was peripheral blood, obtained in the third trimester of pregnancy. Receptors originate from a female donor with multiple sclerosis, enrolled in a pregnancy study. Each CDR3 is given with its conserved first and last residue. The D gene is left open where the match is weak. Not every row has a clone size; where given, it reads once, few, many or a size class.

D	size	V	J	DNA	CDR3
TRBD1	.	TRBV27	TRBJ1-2	TGTGCCAGCAGTTTATTCTCAGGGGGCGACCTCTATGGCTACACCTTC	CASSLFSGGDLYGYTF
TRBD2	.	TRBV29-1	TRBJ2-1	TGCAGCGCCGGGACCCCCGAGGATAGCGGGTACAATGAGCAGTTCTTC	CSAGTPEDSGYNEQFF
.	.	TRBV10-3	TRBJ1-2	TGTGCCATCAGTGAATCAGGGCCCTATGGCTACACCTTC	CAISESGPYGYTF
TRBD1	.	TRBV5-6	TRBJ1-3	TGTGCCAGCGCTGGACAGGGGGTGATTGGAAACACCATATATTTT	CASAGQGVIGNTIYF
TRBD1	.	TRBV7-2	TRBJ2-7	TGTGCCGTAGGGACAGGGCCCCACGAGCAGTACTTC	CAVGTGPHEQYF
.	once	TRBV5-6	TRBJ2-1	TGTGCCAGCAGTATTGGCCTAGCGTCCAATGAGCAGTTCTTC	CASSIGLASNEQFF
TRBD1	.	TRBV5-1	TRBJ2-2	TGCGCCAGCAGCTTGTACAGGGGCGACACCGGGGAGCTGTTTTTT	CASSLYRGDTGELFF
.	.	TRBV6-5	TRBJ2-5	TGTGCCAGCAGTTACTTTCCAGGTGCAGAGACCCAGTACTTC	CASSYFPGAETQYF
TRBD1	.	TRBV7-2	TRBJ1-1	TGTGCCAGCAGCTTCGGACAGGGGCTGCTTATCGATGAAGCTTTCTTT	CASSFGQGLLIDEAFF
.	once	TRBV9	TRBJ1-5	TGTGCCAGCAGCACTAGTAGCAATCAGCCCCAGCATTTT	CASSTSSNQPQHF
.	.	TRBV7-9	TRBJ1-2	TGTGCCAGCAGCCAAGAGGGAGGGGGGGGCTACACCTTC	CASSQEGGGGYTF